This entry describes one TCR beta chain. This sample was included in a study of PD-1 blockade in classical Hodgkin lymphoma. The method was immunoSEQ multiplex PCR; TCRdb's version includes in-frame clones alone and lacks a portion of them. Here the sample spans about 41,000 clones, 65% to 70% being singletons. Time point of the sample: cycle 4 day 1 (C4D1), after five to seven weeks of nivolumab. Every patient relapsed after autologous stem cell transplantation, and brentuximab vedotin exposure varied. The sample consisted of peripheral blood mononuclear cells (PBMCs), taken before the fourth cycle of nivolumab. The receptor was isolated from a human donor with classical Hodgkin lymphoma.

In nucleotides, the CDR3 is TGTGCCAGCAGAACTTACGAGCAGTACTTC. This gives the protein CASRTYEQYF. The rearrangement uses TRBV2 and TRBJ2-7; unclear D gene. This CDR3 region has 10 residues. V shed 6 bases and J shed 4 bases, with 4 bases lying between them. Germline V gene data show CDR1 as SNHLY and CDR2 as FYNNEI.